This entry lists 13 T cell receptor beta chains sequenced from one sample in a study of response to subunit inactivated influenza vaccine. A single record per CDR3 protein comes from TCRdb applying MiXCR to the RT-PCR reads. The sample lists some 850,000 distinct CDR3 sequences; approximately 17% were seen once. The starting material was PBMCs from blood, obtained 5 days after vaccination. The receptors were gathered from a man aged 45-65 years who received an inactivated influenza vaccine.

The J gene is TRBJ2-5, the V gene TRBV7-2; 8 nucleotides agree with TRBD1. This CDR3 has 14 amino acids. Germline V gene sequence: CDR1 SGHTA, CDR2 FQGNSA. The J segment lost 2 bases and the V segment lost 5 bases, leaving 4 bases of the junction unmatched. CDR3: CASSRWTGQETQYF. The CDR3 DNA sequence: TGTGCCAGCAGCCGATGGACAGGGCAAGAGACCCAGTACTTC.

This clonotype was seen more than once but under ten times. The chain recombines TRBV20-1 with TRBJ2-2; weak D call: TRBD2 (5 bases). The CDR3 sequence is 13 residues long. V lost 5 bases and J 2 bases, leaving 9 bases between the germline ends. Germline V gene data show CDR1 as DFQATT and CDR2 as SNEGSKA (reference sequence). The CDR3 DNA reads as TGCAGTGCTTTGGACTTTAACACCGGGGAGCTGTTTTTT. The encoded protein is CSALDFNTGELFF.

The V gene is TRBV6-2 or TRBV6-3, the J gene TRBJ2-5, with a tentative D call TRBD2 (5 bases). Between the trimmed V and J ends, which lost 5 bases and 4 bases, there was a span of 14 bases. Germline CDR1 MNHEY, CDR2 SVGEGT. The CDR3 runs to 14 residues. The CDR3 protein is CASSPRTALETQYF. CDR3 bases: TGTGCCAGCAGTCCGCGGACTGCTTTAGAGACCCAGTACTTC.

This clonotype occurred a few times. J is TRBJ2-7 and V is TRBV9; 10 bases agree with TRBD2. This CDR3 has 15 residues. Per the germline V gene, CDR1 is SGDLS and CDR2 is YYNGEE. The trim removed 0 bases at V and 7 bases at J, leaving 7 bases unmatched. The chain's CDR3 is CASSVGSGGAEEQYF. The CDR3 nucleotides read TGTGCCAGCAGCGTAGGAAGCGGGGGGGCAGAAGAGCAGTACTTC.

Worth noting for this clonotype: At one boundary the junction diverges from the germline segment, which might be a read error. V usage is TRBV20-1 and J usage is TRBJ1-4; the match to TRBD1 covers 7 bases. The V gene's germline CDR1 is DFQATT and CDR2 SNEGSKA (reference sequence). This CDR3 has 12 amino acids. The DNA for the CDR3 is TGCAGTGCGAGAGGGACAGTTGAAAAACTGTTTTTT. Protein product: CSARGTVEKLFF.

This clonotype was recorded a few times. CDR3 loop: CAPAPTNSSYEQYF. DNA for the CDR3: TGTGCCCCAGCACCGACGAACTCCAGCTACGAGCAGTACTTC. This sequence joins TRBV25-1 and TRBJ2-7; D is undetermined. V was clipped by 11 bases and J by 3 bases, with 20 bases between them. This CDR3 has 14 amino acids. Germline V gives CDR1 MGHDK, CDR2 SYGVNS.

The chain uses TRBV11-2 and TRBJ1-1; D gene unclear. CDR1 and CDR2 from the germline V gene are SGHAT and FQNNGV. The CDR3 loop spans 14 amino acids. With 5 bases removed from V and 1 base from J, the gap between germline ends came to 11 bases. CDR3 DNA: TGTGCCAGCAGCCCGTTCCGGGGGAACACTGAAGCTTTCTTT. Translating it yields CASSPFRGNTEAFF.

Only a few counts were recorded for this clonotype. The genes are TRBV3-1 and TRBJ2-1; D not certain. V lost 1 base to trimming and J lost 6 bases, with 4 bases between them. The CDR3 is 12 amino acids. Germline V gives CDR1 LGHDT, CDR2 YNNKEL (reference sequence). CDR3 protein: CASSQALNEQFF. The CDR3 DNA follows: TGTGCCAGCAGCCAAGCCCTCAATGAGCAGTTCTTC.

This clonotype was observed a handful of times. This CDR3 reads CASSRQGDSNQPQHF. For the CDR3, the DNA is TGTGCCAGCAGCCGACAGGGGGATAGCAATCAGCCCCAGCATTTT. The chain has TRBV7-2 and TRBJ1-5, with 9 bases lining up with TRBD1. Trimming cost V 5 bases and J 0 bases; bases outside gene matches: 2. CDR3 length equals 15 residues. Germline loops: CDR1 SGHTA, CDR2 FQGNSA.

This clonotype came up many times. The chain has TRBV6-1 and TRBJ1-5, with D hard to call. Germline V gene sequence: CDR1 MNHNS, CDR2 SASEGT. The CDR3 loop spans 15 amino acids. Trimming removed 5 bases at V and 3 bases at J, with 14 bases between. CDR3 protein: CASSQVRANNQPQHF. CDR3 bases: TGTGCCAGCAGTCAGGTCCGGGCGAACAATCAGCCCCAGCATTTT.

V and J are TRBV12-3 or TRBV12-4 and TRBJ1-4; D remains unclear. Trimming removed 5 bases at V and 7 bases at J, with 8 bases between. There are 12 residues in the CDR3. The CDR3 loop reads CASSDLSEKLFF. The DNA for the CDR3 is TGTGCCAGCAGTGACCTCAGTGAAAAACTGTTTTTT.

In nucleotides, the CDR3 is TGTGCCAGCAGCTCGACAGGGCCCGGGGAGCAGTTCTTC. As protein: CASSSTGPGEQFF. The rearrangement joins TRBV11-2 to TRBJ2-1, with 7 bases lining up with TRBD1. Germline V lookup: CDR1 SGHAT, CDR2 FQNNGV. Trimming removed 4 bases from V and 10 bases from J; junction bases left unmatched: 7. The CDR3 length is 13 residues.

This clonotype was observed at least ten times. This chain uses TRBV4-2 with TRBJ1-6, with D perhaps TRBD1 (6 bases). Germline CDR1 is LGHNA and CDR2 is YNFKEQ. The CDR3 totals 16 residues. V gave up 6 bases and J gave up 2 bases, with 14 bases separating them. The CDR3 DNA is TGTGCCAGCAGGCGAAGAGGGGGACCCTATAATTCACCCCTCCACTTT. Translating it yields CASRRRGGPYNSPLHF.